A single sample is the source of the 6 T cell receptor beta chains below, sequenced in a study of CD8 T cells in ankylosing spondylitis. TCRdb used MiXCR to reprocess the 5' RACE reads, holding one entry per CDR3 protein. The top ten hold 4.3% of the sample, which has more than 150,000 distinct CDR3 sequences, about 18% seen once. Sequenced material: blood, either unsorted or a sorted T cell fraction (not recorded which). The receptor source for this set is a male donor aged 10 to 30 with ankylosing spondylitis or in good health (not recorded which).

This clonotype was found a few times. Possible read error: a much larger clone is one base away. The CDR3 sequence is CASMGLGTMDYGYPF. As DNA, the CDR3 is TGTGCCAGCATGGGTCTCGGGACTATGGACTATGGCTACCCCTTC. This rearrangement joins TRBV2 to TRBJ1-2, with a possible D match to TRBD1 (5 bases). Germline V gene lookup returns CDR1 SNHLY and CDR2 FYNNEI. This CDR3 has 15 residues. The variable domain in full, with the rest retrieved from reference TRBV2 and TRBJ1-2, is EPEVTQTPSHQVTQMGQEVILRCVPISNHLYFYWYRQILGQKVEFLVSFYNNEISEKSEIFDDQFSVERPDGSNFTLKIRSTKLEDSAMYFCASMGLGTMDYGYPFGSGTRLTVV.

This clonotype was detected many times. The chain employs TRBV11-2 and TRBJ1-6; D not certain. CDR3 length equals 13 residues. The V and J ends lost 1 base and 9 bases respectively, with 7 bases between them. Germline V CDR1 and CDR2: SGHAT, FQNNGV. CDR3 in DNA: TGTGCCAGCAGCTTAGGAGACCCTTCACCCCTCCACTTT. This encodes CASSLGDPSPLHF.

This clonotype was observed many times. The chain links TRBV25-1 to TRBJ2-7, with D possibly matching TRBD2 (5 bases). Germline CDR1 MGHDK, CDR2 SYGVNS. The CDR3 loop spans 13 amino acids. The V and J ends lost 6 bases and 5 bases respectively, with 14 bases between them. The CDR3 nucleotides are TGTGCCAGCAGGTCGGCGGAGGTGAACGAGCAGTACTTC. Translating gives CASRSAEVNEQYF.

This clonotype has ten or more counts. The rearrangement joins TRBV30 to TRBJ2-5; TRBD2 matches 8 bases. CDR3 size: 15 residues. Germline trimming cut 8 bases from V and 2 bases from J; bases unmatched to any gene: 13. Germline CDR1 reads GTSNPN; CDR2 reads SVGIG (reference sequence). For the CDR3, the DNA is TGTGCCGCCGCGACTTTTAGCGGGAAACAAGAGACCCAGTACTTC. Its translation is CAAATFSGKQETQYF.

There are many counts of this clonotype. The chain has TRBV2 and TRBJ2-1, with D perhaps matching TRBD2 (6 bases). The CDR3 is 10 amino acids. CDR1 and CDR2 (germline): SNHLY, FYNNEI. Trimming pared 4 bases from V and 13 bases from J, leaving 8 bases between. The CDR3 sequence is CASSAGVQFF. The CDR3 bases are TGTGCCAGCAGTGCGGGGGTCCAGTTCTTC.

This clonotype was seen many times. The rearrangement uses TRBV12-3 or TRBV12-4 and TRBJ2-1, with D perhaps TRBD2 (5 bases). CDR3 size: 10 residues. V lost 7 bases to trimming and J lost 10 bases, with 8 bases between them. The CDR3 protein is CASTGEEQFF. The DNA of the CDR3 is TGTGCCAGCACCGGGGAAGAGCAGTTCTTC.